In this sample, the clone carrying this T cell receptor beta chain turned up a few times. Its specificity is unknown. Trimming took off 7 bases at V and 6 bases at J, with 19 bases between the two ends. The CDR3 length is 15 residues. Germline V CDR1 and CDR2: LGHDT, YNNKEL (reference sequence). Healthy Caucasians alone served as donors. Addition of a universal primer site occurred through template switching, and cDNA carried unique molecular identifiers. TCRdb independently ran MiXCR on the 5' RACE reads; one entry per CDR3 protein. The profile shows approximately 240,000 distinct CDR3 sequences, over 11% of them singletons. This entry comes from a study of identical twins. Broader study findings: For cord blood, abundant beta clonotypes had fewer insertions, unlike memory repertoires, which showed none. Low generation probability was overrepresented in out-of-frame alpha sequences shared by twins.

The TCR was taken from a woman in her late teens or twenties in good health. The material sequenced was memory (CD45RO+) T cells sorted from blood. The chain recombines TRBV3-1 with TRBJ2-1, with D maybe TRBD2 (5 bases). The CDR3 reads CASTFKRSSRNEQFF. In DNA form, the CDR3 reads TGTGCCAGCACCTTTAAGCGGAGTTCTCGCAATGAGCAGTTCTTC.